This T cell receptor (beta chain) emerged from a study of cytomegalovirus exposure and HLA in healthy donors. Findings of the study overall: Per a prior analysis, the majority of TCR beta V segments were productive roughly 87% or roughly 30% of the time.

A note on this clone: Its antigen is unidentified. At the DNA level, this CDR3 is encoded by other sequences in the same sample as well.

Germline values: CDR1 PRHDT, CDR2 FYEKMQ (reference sequence). CDR3 length: 14 residues. V lost 1 base and J 3 bases, leaving 7 bases between the germline ends. The PCR made use of 60 Vbeta and 13 Jbeta primers. In the original analysis: A later analysis tallied about 80 million unique TCR beta chains, approximately 11 million of them shared. Profiling relied on immunoSEQ multiplex PCR, and the TCRdb table lists in-frame clones only, not all of them. The V and J calls and clone size come from that table; D and trimming were worked out from the DNA. The sample lists around 190,000 clones, over 75% occurring once.

The clonotype comes from a woman under 40 in good health and CMV-seronegative. The V and J genes are TRBV13 and TRBJ2-1; unclear D gene. Sequencing was carried out using PBMCs. CDR3 nucleotides: TGTGCCAGCAGCTTAGTGTCCAGCTACAATGAGCAGTTCTTC. Translating it yields CASSLVSSYNEQFF. Using reference TRBV13 and TRBJ2-1 for the parts outside the CDR3, the full variable domain is AAGVIQSPRHLIKEKRETATLKCYPIPRHDTVYWYQQGPGQDPQFLISFYEKMQSDKGSIPDRFSAQQFSDYHSELNMSSLELGDSALYFCASSLVSSYNEQFFGPGTRLTVL.